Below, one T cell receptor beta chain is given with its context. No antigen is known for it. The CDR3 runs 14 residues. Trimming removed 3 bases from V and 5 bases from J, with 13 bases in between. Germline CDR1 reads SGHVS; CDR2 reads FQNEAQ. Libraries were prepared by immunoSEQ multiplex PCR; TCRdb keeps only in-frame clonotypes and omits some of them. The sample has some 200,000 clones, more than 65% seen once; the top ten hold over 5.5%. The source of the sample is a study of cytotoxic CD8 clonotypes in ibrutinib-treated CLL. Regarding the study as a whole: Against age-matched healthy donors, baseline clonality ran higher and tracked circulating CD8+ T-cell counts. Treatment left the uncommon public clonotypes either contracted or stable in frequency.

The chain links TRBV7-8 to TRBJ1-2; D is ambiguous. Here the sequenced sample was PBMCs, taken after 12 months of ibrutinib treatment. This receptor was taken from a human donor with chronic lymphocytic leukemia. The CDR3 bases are TGTGCCAGCAGCTTGATGGGTCTTAGGTATGGCTACACCTTC. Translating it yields CASSLMGLRYGYTF.